This T cell receptor (beta chain) was captured by sequencing in a study of cytomegalovirus exposure and HLA in healthy donors. Broader study findings: According to the study, roughly 160 TCR beta chains were cytomegalovirus-associated. Near-uniform donor sequencing depth was presumed by presence/absence analyses.

The CDR3 is made up of 15 amino acids. V shed 2 bases and J 5 bases; nucleotides not matched to a gene: 9. Germline V gene lookup returns CDR1 MNHEY and CDR2 SVGAGI. PCR involved 60 Vbeta and 13 Jbeta primers. TCRdb's table, derived via immunoSEQ multiplex PCR, lists solely in-frame clones and lacks some. This sample has some 170,000 clones, with about two thirds found just once. With respect to this clone: No antigen is known for it.

The V and J genes are TRBV6-5 and TRBJ2-7; the match to TRBD2 covers 7 bases. The receptor comes from a human donor in good health. Sequencing was carried out using PBMCs. The CDR3 DNA follows: TGTGCCAGCAGTTACATCGGGGGAGGGGACGACGAGCAGTACTTC. Amino acids: CASSYIGGGDDEQYF.